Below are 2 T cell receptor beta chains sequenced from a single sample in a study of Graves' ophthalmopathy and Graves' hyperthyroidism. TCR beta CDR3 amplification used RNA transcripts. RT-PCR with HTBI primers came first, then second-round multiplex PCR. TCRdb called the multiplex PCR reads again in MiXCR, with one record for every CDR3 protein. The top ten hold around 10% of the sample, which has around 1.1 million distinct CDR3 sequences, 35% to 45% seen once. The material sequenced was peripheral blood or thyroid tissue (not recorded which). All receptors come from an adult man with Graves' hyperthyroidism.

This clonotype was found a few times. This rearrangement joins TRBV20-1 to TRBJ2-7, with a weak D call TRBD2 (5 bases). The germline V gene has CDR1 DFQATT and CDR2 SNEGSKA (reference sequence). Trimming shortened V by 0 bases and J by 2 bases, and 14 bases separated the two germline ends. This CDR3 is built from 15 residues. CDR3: CSARDLIGIPYEQYF. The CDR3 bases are TGCAGTGCTAGAGATTTAATCGGGATCCCCTACGAGCAGTACTTC.

CDR3 sequence reads: CASSQDQWGELFF. Here the CDR3 DNA reads TGCGCCAGCAGCCAAGATCAATGGGGGGAGCTGTTTTTT. This rearrangement joins TRBV4-3 to TRBJ2-2; D is ambiguous. Germline assignment: CDR1 LGHNA and CDR2 YSLEER. This CDR3 is 13 amino acids long. Deletions cut 0 bases from V and 8 bases from J, with 7 bases between.